Shown below are 5 T cell receptor beta chains from a single sample sequenced in a study of cytomegalovirus exposure and HLA in healthy donors (dated by TCRdb to about 2017). The library came from the immunoSEQ multiplex PCR assay. For the multiplex PCR, a mixture combining 60 forward primers for TCR Vbeta segments and 13 reverse primers for TCR Jbeta segments was used. TCRdb stores this immuneACCESS table with in-frame sequences only. Part of the clones is absent; in the studies checked, under half of the shortfall reflects unresolved V genes, and no reason is known for the rest. This sample gives around 280,000 clones in total; about 90% of them show up just once. The leading ten clones occupy roughly 2.3% of the sample. Sequencing was performed on PBMCs. The receptors stem from a woman aged 18-35 years in good health and CMV-seronegative.

The chain has TRBV5-1 and TRBJ2-5; 12 nucleotides line up with TRBD2. Germline V gene sequence: CDR1 SGHRS, CDR2 YFSETQ. The V gene end was trimmed by 0 bases and the J gene end by 5 bases; junction bases not matched to a gene: 14. There are 19 residues in the CDR3. CDR3 sequence reads: CASSLGASSGGAGWETQYF. The CDR3 DNA follows: TGCGCCAGCAGCTTGGGAGCTTCTAGCGGGGGGGCCGGATGGGAGACCCAGTACTTC.

The chain combines TRBV2 with TRBJ2-3; TRBD2 matches 8 bases. CDR3 size: 17 residues. The germline V gene encodes CDR1 SNHLY and CDR2 FYNNEI. With V trimmed by 0 bases and J by 3 bases, 8 bases remained unmatched. CDR3 protein: CASSEAKAGGGTDTQYF. CDR3 bases: TGTGCCAGCAGTGAAGCGAAGGCAGGCGGGGGGACAGATACGCAGTATTTT.

The chain couples TRBV6-5 to TRBJ1-2; perhaps TRBD1 as D (6 bases). Trimming took 6 bases from V and 5 from J, leaving 13 bases between them. This CDR3 comprises 13 residues. Germline loops: CDR1 MNHEY, CDR2 SVGAGI. CDR3 amino acids: CASSPGTQYGYTF. In DNA, the CDR3 is TGTGCCAGCAGCCCCGGGACACAATATGGCTACACCTTC.

The chain couples TRBV10-3 to TRBJ1-2; D may be TRBD1 (5 bases). The CDR3 length is 14 residues. V lost 4 bases and J 6 bases, leaving 15 bases between the germline ends. Germline V lookup: CDR1 ENHRY, CDR2 SYGVKD. CDR3 DNA: TGTGCCATCAGTGGGCCGGGGGAAAGAGATGGCTACACCTTC. Protein: CAISGPGERDGYTF.

On this clone itself: One end of the junction varies from germline; a read error may be responsible. The genes are TRBV7-2 and TRBJ2-2; 10 nucleotides agree with TRBD2. The CDR3 extends over 16 amino acids. Germline V gene data show CDR1 as SGHTA and CDR2 as FQGNSA. Here the CDR3 DNA reads TGTGCCAGCAGCCCTAGGACTAGCGGTCCCACCGGGAAGCTGTTTTTT. Its protein is CASSPRTSGPTGKLFF.